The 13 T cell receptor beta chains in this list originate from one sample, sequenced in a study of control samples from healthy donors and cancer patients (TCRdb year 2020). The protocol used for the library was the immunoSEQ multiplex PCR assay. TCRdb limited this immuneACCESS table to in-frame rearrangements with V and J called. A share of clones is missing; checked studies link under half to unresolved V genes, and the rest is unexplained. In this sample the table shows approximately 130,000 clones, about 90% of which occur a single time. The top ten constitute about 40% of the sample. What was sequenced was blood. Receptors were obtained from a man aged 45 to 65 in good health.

This CDR3 reads CASSLDRGRVVTEAFF. Written as DNA, the CDR3 is TGTGCCAGCAGCTTGGACAGGGGGCGAGTTGTTACTGAAGCTTTCTTT. The gene calls are TRBV5-8 and TRBJ1-1, with 9 bases identical to TRBD1. Germline CDR1 is SGHTS and CDR2 is YDEGEE. The V gene end was trimmed by 0 bases and the J gene end by 5 bases; junction bases not matched to a gene: 8. The CDR3 sequence is 16 residues long.

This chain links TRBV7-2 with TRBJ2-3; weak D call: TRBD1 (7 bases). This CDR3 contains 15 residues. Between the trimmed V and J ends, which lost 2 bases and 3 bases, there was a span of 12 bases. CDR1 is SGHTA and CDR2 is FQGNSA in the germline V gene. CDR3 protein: CASSLQGGETDTQYF. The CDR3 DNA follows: TGTGCCAGCAGCTTACAGGGGGGTGAGACAGATACGCAGTATTTT.

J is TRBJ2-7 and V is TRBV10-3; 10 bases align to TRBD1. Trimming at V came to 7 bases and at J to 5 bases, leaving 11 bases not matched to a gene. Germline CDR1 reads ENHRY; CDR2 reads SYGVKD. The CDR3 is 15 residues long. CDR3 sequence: CAINNLGTGVNEQYF. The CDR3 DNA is TGTGCCATCAACAACCTCGGGACAGGGGTAAACGAGCAGTACTTC.

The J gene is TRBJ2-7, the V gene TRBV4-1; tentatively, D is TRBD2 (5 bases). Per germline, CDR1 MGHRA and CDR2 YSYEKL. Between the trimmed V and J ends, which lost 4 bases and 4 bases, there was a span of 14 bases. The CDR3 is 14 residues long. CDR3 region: CASSPSEGLYEQYF. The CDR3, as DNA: TGCGCCAGCAGCCCTTCTGAAGGACTTTACGAGCAGTACTTC.

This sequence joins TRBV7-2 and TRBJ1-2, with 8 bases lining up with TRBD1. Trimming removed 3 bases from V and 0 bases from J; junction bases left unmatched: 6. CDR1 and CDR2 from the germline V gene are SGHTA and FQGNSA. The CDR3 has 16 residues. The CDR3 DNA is TGTGCCAGCAGCTTTCCGGACAGGGTGTCTAACTATGGCTACACCTTC. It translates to CASSFPDRVSNYGYTF.

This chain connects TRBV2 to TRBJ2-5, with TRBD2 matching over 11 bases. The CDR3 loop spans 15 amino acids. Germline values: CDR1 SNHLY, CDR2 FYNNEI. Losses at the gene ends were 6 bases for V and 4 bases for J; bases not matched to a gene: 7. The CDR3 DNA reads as TGTGCCAGCAGCCCGTTAGCGGGGGGGCGAGAGACCCAGTACTTC. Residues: CASSPLAGGRETQYF. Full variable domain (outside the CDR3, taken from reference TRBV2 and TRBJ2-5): EPEVTQTPSHQVTQMGQEVILRCVPISNHLYFYWYRQILGQKVEFLVSFYNNEISEKSEIFDDQFSVERPDGSNFTLKIRSTKLEDSAMYFCASSPLAGGRETQYFGPGTRLLVL.

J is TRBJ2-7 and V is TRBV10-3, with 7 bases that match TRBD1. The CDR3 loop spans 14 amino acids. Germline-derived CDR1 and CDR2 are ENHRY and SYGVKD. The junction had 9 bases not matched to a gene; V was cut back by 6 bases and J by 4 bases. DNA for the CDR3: TGTGCCATCAGCCCGAACAGGGGCACTTACGAGCAGTACTTC. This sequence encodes CAISPNRGTYEQYF.

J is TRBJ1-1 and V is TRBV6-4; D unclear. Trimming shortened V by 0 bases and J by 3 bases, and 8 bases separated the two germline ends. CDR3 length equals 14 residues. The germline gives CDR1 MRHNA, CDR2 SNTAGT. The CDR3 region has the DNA TGTGCCAGCAGTGACTCGGTATGGGACACTGAAGCTTTCTTT. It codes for CASSDSVWDTEAFF.

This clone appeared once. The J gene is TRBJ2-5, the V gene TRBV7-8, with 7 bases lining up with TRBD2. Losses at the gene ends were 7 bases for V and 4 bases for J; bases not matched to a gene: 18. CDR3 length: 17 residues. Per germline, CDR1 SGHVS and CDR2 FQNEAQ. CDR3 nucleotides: TGTGCCAGCATTCCTACCATTGTTGGCGGCGGGAGAGAGACCCAGTACTTC. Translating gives CASIPTIVGGGRETQYF.

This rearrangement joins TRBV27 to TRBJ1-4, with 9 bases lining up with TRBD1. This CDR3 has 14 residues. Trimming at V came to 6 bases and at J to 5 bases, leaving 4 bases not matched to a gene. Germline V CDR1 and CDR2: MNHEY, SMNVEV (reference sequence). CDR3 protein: CASSAGTGNEKLFF. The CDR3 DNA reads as TGTGCCAGCAGCGCCGGGACAGGGAATGAAAAACTGTTTTTT.

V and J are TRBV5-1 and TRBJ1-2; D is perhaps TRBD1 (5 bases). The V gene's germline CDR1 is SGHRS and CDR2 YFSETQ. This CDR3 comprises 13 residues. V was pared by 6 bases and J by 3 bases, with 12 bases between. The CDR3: CASKSQGDYGYTF. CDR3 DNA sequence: TGCGCCAGCAAATCGCAGGGTGACTATGGCTACACCTTC.

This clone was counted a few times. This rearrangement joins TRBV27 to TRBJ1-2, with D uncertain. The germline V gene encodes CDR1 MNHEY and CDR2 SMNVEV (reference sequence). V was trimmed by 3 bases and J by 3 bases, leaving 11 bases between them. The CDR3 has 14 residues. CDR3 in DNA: TGTGCCAGCAGTTTCAGCGGGTCTGACTATGGCTACACCTTC. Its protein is CASSFSGSDYGYTF.

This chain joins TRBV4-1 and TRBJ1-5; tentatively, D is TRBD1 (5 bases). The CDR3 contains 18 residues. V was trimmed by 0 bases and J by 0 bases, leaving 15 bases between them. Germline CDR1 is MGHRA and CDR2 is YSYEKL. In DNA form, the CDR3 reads TGCGCCAGCAGCCAAGAGTCCCCCCGGGGGTATAGCAATCAGCCCCAGCATTTT. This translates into CASSQESPRGYSNQPQHF.